This paragraph covers one TCR beta chain sequence. The CDR3 runs 11 residues. Looked up from germline, CDR1 is MNHNY and CDR2 is SVGAGI (reference sequence). Trimming took off 5 bases at V and 6 bases at J, with 5 bases between the two ends. This specimen belongs to a study of blood T cell repertoires in COVID-19. For the study at large: The samples span acute and convalescent COVID-19 from the United States, Italy and Spain. PBMCs, B-cell-depleted T cells, or T cells provided the cDNA or gDNA that made up the material.

Under the authors' procedure: Amplified reference gene primers provided the basis for estimating nucleated cell counts. Repertoires were generated with immunoSEQ multiplex PCR, while TCRdb's copy carries only in-frame clones and drops some. That table gives V, J and clone size, and the DNA gave D and trimming. This table has more than 130,000 clones, about four fifths appearing once. The sample consisted of peripheral blood. The gene calls are TRBV6-6 and TRBJ2-1, with unresolved D. The sequence derives from a human donor in a cohort sampled during active COVID-19. The CDR3: CASSPSNEQFF. CDR3 DNA sequence: TGTGCCAGCAGTCCTTCCAATGAGCAGTTCTTC.